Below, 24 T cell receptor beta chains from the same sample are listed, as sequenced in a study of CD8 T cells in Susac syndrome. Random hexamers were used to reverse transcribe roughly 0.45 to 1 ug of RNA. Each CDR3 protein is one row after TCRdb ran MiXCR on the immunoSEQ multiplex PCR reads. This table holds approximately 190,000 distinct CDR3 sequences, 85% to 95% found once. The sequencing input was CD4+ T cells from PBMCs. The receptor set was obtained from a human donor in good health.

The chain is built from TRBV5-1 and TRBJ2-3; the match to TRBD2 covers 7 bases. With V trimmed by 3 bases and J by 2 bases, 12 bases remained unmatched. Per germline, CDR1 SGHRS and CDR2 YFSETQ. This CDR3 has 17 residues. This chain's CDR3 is CASSSQGSGWYTDTQYF. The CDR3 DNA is TGCGCCAGCAGCTCCCAGGGTAGCGGGTGGTACACAGATACGCAGTATTTT.

CDR3 in amino acids: CSVTGREAFF. The DNA for the CDR3 is TGCAGCGTTACAGGAAGGGAAGCTTTCTTT. This chain joins TRBV29-1 and TRBJ1-1, with D possibly TRBD1 on 5 matching bases. The ends were cut back, 5 bases at V and 8 bases at J, with 9 bases in the middle. The germline gives CDR1 SQVTM, CDR2 ANQGSEA. This CDR3 has 10 residues.

The DNA of the CDR3 is TGTGCCAGCAGCCAAAATTCCTTGACAGCGGTGAATTCACCCCTCCACTTT. Its protein is CASSQNSLTAVNSPLHF. This sequence joins TRBV14 and TRBJ1-6; possibly TRBD1 for D (5 bases). V lost 2 bases to trimming and J lost 7 bases, with 18 bases between them. Germline values: CDR1 SGHDN, CDR2 FVKESK. The CDR3 has 17 amino acids.

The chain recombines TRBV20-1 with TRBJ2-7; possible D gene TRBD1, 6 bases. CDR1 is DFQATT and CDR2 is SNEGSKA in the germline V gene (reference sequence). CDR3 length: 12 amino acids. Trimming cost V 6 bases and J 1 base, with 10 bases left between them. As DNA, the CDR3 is TGCAGTGCCGCGAGGGGGTCCTACGAGCAGTACGTC. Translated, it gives CSAARGSYEQYV.

The CDR3 here is CASSQGQTMDEQFF. DNA of the CDR3: TGTGCCAGCAGCCAAGGACAGACGATGGATGAGCAGTTCTTC. The chain recombines TRBV3-1 with TRBJ2-1, with D perhaps TRBD1 (5 bases). V gave up 1 base and J gave up 8 bases, with 12 bases separating them. The CDR3 loop spans 14 amino acids. Germline lookup yields CDR1 LGHDT and CDR2 YNNKEL (reference sequence).

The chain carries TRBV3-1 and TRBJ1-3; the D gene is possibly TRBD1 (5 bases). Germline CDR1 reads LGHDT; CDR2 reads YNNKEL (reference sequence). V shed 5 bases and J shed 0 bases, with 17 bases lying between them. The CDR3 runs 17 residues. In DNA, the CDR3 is TGTGCCAGCAGCTCTACAGGCCCCTTCGTCTCTGGAAACACCATATATTTT. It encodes CASSSTGPFVSGNTIYF.

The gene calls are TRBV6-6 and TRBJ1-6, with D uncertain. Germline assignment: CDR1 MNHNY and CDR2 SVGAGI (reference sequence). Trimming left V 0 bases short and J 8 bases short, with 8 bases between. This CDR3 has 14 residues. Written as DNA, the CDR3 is TGTGCCAGCAGTTACTCGACAACGGATTCACCCCTCCACTTT. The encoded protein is CASSYSTTDSPLHF.

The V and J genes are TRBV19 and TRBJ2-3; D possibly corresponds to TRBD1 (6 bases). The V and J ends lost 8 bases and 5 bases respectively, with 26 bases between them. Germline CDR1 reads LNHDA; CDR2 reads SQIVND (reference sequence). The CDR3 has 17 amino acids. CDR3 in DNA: TGTGCCAGTTCTACTAGGGGGAAACTCCCCAGAGGAGATACGCAGTATTTT. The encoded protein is CASSTRGKLPRGDTQYF.

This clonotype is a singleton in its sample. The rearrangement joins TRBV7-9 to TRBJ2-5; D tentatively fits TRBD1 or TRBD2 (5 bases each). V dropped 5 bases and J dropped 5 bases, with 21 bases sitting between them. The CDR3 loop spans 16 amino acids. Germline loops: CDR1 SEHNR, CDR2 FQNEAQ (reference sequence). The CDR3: CASSPGKTAARETQYF. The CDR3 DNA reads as TGTGCCAGCAGCCCCGGGAAGACAGCTGCCCGGGAGACCCAGTACTTC.

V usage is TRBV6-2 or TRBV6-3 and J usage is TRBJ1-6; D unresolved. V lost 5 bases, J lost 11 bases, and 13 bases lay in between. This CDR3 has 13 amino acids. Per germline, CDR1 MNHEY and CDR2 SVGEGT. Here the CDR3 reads CASSRGPNAPLHF. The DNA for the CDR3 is TGTGCCAGCAGTCGTGGACCGAACGCACCCCTCCACTTT.

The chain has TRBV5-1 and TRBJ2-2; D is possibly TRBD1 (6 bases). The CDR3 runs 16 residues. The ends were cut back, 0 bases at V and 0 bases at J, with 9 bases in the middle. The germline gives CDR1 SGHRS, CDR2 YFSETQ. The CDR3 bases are TGCGCCAGCAGCTTGGACCCAGGGGCGAACACCGGGGAGCTGTTTTTT. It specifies CASSLDPGANTGELFF.

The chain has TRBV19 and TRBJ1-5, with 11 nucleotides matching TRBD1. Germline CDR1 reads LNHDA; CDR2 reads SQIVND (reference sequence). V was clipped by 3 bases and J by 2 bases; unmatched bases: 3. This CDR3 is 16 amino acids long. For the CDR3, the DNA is TGTGCCAGTAGTATGGACAGGGGGCGAGGCAATCAGCCCCAGCATTTT. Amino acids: CASSMDRGRGNQPQHF.

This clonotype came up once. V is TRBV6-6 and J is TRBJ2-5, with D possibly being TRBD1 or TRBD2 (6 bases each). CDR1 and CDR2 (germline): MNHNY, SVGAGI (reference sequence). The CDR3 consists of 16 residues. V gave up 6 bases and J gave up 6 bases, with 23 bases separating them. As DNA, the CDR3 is TGTGCCAGCAGCCCCCGGGGGCTAAGGGCTGACAAGACCCAGTACTTC. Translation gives CASSPRGLRADKTQYF.

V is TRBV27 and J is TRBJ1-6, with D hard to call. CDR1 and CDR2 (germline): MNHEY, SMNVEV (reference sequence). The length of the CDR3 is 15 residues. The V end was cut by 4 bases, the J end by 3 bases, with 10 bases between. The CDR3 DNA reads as TGTGCCAGCAGTTCTGACACGATCTATAATTCACCCCTCCACTTT. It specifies CASSSDTIYNSPLHF.

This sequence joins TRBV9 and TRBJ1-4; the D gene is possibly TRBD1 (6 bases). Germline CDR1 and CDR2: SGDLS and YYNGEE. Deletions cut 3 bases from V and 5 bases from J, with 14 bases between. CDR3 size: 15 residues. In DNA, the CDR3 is TGTGCCAGCAGCGGACAACAGGGTTTCAATGAAAAACTGTTTTTT. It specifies CASSGQQGFNEKLFF.

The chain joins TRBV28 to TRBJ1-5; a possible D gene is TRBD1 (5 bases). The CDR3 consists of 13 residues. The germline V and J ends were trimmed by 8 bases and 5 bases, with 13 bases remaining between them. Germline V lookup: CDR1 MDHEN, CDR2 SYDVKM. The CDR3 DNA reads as TGTGCCAGCGACACCCAGGGACATCAGCCCCAGCATTTT. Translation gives CASDTQGHQPQHF.

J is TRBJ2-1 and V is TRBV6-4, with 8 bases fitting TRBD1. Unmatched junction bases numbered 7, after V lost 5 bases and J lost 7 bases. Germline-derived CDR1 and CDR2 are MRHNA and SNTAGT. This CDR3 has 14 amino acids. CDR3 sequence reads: CASSRETGVNEQFF. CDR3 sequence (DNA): TGTGCCAGCAGTCGTGAGACAGGGGTTAATGAGCAGTTCTTC.

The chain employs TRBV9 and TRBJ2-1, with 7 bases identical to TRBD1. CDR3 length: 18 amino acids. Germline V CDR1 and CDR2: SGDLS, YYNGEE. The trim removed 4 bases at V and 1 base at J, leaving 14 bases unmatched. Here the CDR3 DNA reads TGTGCCAGCAGCCCATCCACAGGGGCGCCACTTTCCTACAATGAGCAGTTCTTC. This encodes CASSPSTGAPLSYNEQFF.

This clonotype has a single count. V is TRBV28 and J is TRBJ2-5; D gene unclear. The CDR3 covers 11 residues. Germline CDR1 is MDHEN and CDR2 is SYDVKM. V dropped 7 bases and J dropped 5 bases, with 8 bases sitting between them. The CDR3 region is CASTRSETQYF. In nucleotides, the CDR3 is TGTGCCAGCACTAGGTCGGAGACCCAGTACTTC.

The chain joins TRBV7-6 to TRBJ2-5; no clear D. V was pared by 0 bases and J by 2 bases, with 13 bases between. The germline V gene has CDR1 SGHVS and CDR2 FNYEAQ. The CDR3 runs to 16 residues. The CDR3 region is CASSLAAVISQETQYF. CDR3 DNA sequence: TGTGCCAGCAGCTTAGCAGCAGTAATTTCTCAAGAGACCCAGTACTTC.

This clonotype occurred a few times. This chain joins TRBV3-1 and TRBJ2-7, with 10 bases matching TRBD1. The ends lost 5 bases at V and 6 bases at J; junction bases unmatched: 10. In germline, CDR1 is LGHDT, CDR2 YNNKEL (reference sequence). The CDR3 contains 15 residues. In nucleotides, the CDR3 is TGTGCCAGCAGCTTTTACCGGGACAGGGGAGGCGAGCAGTACTTC. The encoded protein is CASSFYRDRGGEQYF.

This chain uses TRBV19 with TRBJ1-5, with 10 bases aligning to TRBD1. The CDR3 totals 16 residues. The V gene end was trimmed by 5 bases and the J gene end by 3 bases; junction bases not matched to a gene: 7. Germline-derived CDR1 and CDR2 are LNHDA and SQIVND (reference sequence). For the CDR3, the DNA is TGTGCCAGTAGTTCGACGGACAGGGGGAACAATCAGCCCCAGCATTTT. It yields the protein CASSSTDRGNNQPQHF.

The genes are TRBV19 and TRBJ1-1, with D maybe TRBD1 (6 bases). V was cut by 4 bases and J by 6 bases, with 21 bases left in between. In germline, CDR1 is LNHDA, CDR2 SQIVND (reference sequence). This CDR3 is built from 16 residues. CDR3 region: CASSRLKGDLSAEAFF. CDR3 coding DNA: TGTGCCAGTAGTAGGCTAAAGGGGGACCTTAGCGCTGAAGCTTTCTTT.

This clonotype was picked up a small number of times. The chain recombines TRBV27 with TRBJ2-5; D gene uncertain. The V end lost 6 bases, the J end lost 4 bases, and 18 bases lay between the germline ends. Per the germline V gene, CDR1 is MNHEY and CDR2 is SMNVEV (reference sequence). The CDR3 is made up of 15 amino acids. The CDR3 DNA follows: TGTGCCAGCAGCCGGACCGGGTCTATTAGAGAGACCCAGTACTTC. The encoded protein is CASSRTGSIRETQYF.